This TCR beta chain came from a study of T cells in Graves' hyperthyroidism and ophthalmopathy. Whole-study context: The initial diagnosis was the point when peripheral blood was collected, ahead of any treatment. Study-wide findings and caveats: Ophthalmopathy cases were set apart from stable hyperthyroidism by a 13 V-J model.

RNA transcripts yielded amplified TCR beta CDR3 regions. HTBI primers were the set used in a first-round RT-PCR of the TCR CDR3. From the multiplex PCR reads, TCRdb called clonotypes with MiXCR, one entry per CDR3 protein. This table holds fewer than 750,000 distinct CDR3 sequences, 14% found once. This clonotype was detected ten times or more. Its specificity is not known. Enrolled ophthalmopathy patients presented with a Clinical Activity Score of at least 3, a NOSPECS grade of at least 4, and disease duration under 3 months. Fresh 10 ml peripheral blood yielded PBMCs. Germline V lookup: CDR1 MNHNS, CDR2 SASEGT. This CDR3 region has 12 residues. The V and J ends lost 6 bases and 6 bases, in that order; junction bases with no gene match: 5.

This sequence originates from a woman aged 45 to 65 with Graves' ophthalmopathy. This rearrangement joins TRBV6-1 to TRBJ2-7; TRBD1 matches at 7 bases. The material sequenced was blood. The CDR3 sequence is CASRSTGFEQYF. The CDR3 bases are TGTGCCAGCAGATCGACAGGGTTCGAGCAGTACTTC.